The 4 T cell receptor beta chains in this list originate from one sample, sequenced in a study of cytomegalovirus exposure and HLA in healthy donors (dated by TCRdb to 2016 to 2017). The library was made by the immunoSEQ multiplex PCR assay. A mixture of 60 forward primers for TCR Vbeta segments and 13 reverse primers for TCR Jbeta segments was used in the multiplex PCR. Here the immuneACCESS table is served through TCRdb, limited to in-frame sequences with V and J called. Missing clones are a known gap in these copies; in checked studies unresolved V genes cover under half, and the rest lacks a known reason. The table of this sample itemizes 180,000 or so clones. Approximately 0.74% of the sample is held by the ten biggest clonotypes. Sequenced sample: PBMCs. The receptor set was obtained from a boy aged 10-17 years in good health and CMV-seronegative.

V and J are TRBV7-6 and TRBJ1-2, with TRBD1 matching 7 bases. Per germline, CDR1 SGHVS and CDR2 FNYEAQ. This CDR3 is 16 amino acids long. V lost 4 bases, J lost 3 bases, and 11 bases stayed unmatched. The DNA for the CDR3 is TGTGCCAGCAGCTCCCTCCAGAGCGGACAGGACTATGGCTACACCTTC. This sequence encodes CASSSLQSGQDYGYTF.

The chain has TRBV27 and TRBJ2-7, with 7 bases lining up with TRBD1. From germline, CDR1 is MNHEY and CDR2 SMNVEV (reference sequence). There are 13 residues in the CDR3. The junction had 6 bases not matched to a gene; V was cut back by 7 bases and J by 3 bases. CDR3 nucleotide sequence: TGTGCCAGCAAGTTGGGACAGAACTACGAGCAGTACTTC. It is translated as CASKLGQNYEQYF.

J is TRBJ2-7 and V is TRBV5-1; no reliable D call. The CDR3 is made up of 12 amino acids. The V end lost 4 bases, the J end lost 2 bases, and 7 bases lay between the germline ends. CDR1 and CDR2 from the germline V gene are SGHRS and YFSETQ. The CDR3: CASSTDTYEQYF. The CDR3 bases are TGCGCCAGCAGCACAGATACCTACGAGCAGTACTTC.

V and J are TRBV5-8 and TRBJ2-3; D unresolved. The CDR3 is made up of 13 amino acids. Germline-derived CDR1 and CDR2 are SGHTS and YDEGEE. The V gene lost 0 bases and the J gene lost 4 bases, with 6 bases spanning the gap. CDR3 residues: CASSLVASDTQYF. The CDR3 nucleotides are TGTGCCAGCAGCTTGGTTGCGTCAGATACGCAGTATTTT.